This TCR beta chain stems from a study of blood T cell repertoires in COVID-19. Overall study context: T cells, B-cell-depleted T cells, or PBMCs supplied cDNA or gDNA.

Sequencing used immunoSEQ multiplex PCR; TCRdb keeps in-frame clones, though not all of them. The table lists 8,500 to 10,000 clones, more than 90% of them singletons, with around 3.8% in the top ten. The CDR3 consists of 13 residues. Deletions cut 6 bases from V and 4 bases from J, with 11 bases between. CDR1 is MDHEN and CDR2 is SYDVKM in the germline V gene. The rearrangement uses TRBV28 and TRBJ2-3; no clear D. The sequencing input was peripheral blood. This sequence was found in a woman aged 50 to 60 with active COVID-19. CDR3 region: CASRSSAADTQYF. DNA for the CDR3: TGTGCCAGCAGATCTTCGGCGGCAGATACGCAGTATTTT.